The 5 T cell receptor beta chains reported below all come from one sample, sequenced in a study of cytomegalovirus exposure and HLA in healthy donors. In the PCR, 60 Vbeta and 13 Jbeta primers were used. The method was immunoSEQ multiplex PCR; TCRdb's version includes in-frame clones alone and lacks a portion of them. The data contain 60,000 or so clones, roughly 80% of them singletons. Sequencing input: PBMCs. The receptors shown here come from a man aged 35 to 55 in good health and CMV-seronegative.

J is TRBJ2-7 and V is TRBV5-6, with 9 nucleotides matching TRBD1. Germline loops: CDR1 SGHDT, CDR2 YYEEEE. The J segment lost 0 bases and the V segment lost 4 bases, leaving 5 bases of the junction unmatched. There are 15 residues in the CDR3. CDR3 bases: TGTGCCAGCAGCCGGGACAGGGAGTCCTCCTACGAGCAGTACGTC. It codes for CASSRDRESSYEQYV.

Only one count was recorded for this clone. The chain joins TRBV5-6 to TRBJ2-2; D might be TRBD2 (5 bases). CDR3 length: 14 amino acids. Looked up from germline, CDR1 is SGHDT and CDR2 is YYEEEE. V was clipped by 3 bases and J by 7 bases, with 13 bases between them. The CDR3 bases are TGTGCCAGCAGCTCGTCGAGGGTTTTCGGGGAGCTGTTTTTT. Its protein product is CASSSSRVFGELFF.

The chain combines TRBV9 with TRBJ1-3; no reliable D call. Per germline, CDR1 SGDLS and CDR2 YYNGEE. The CDR3 length is 14 residues. Deletions cut 0 bases from V and 3 bases from J, with 7 bases between. CDR3 loop: CASSVGAGGNTIYF. CDR3 nucleotides: TGTGCCAGCAGCGTAGGGGCAGGTGGAAACACCATATATTTT. The full variable domain, in which reference TRBV9 and TRBJ1-3 provide the parts outside the CDR3, is DSGVTQTPKHLITATGQRVTLRCSPRSGDLSVYWYQQSLDQGLQFLIQYYNGEERAKGNILERFSAQQFPDLHSELNLSSLELGDSALYFCASSVGAGGNTIYFGEGSWLTVV.

This clone was counted a few times. J is TRBJ1-4 and V is TRBV5-1; 8 nucleotides match TRBD1. CDR3 size: 15 residues. The ends lost 4 bases at V and 8 bases at J; junction bases unmatched: 10. The germline gives CDR1 SGHRS, CDR2 YFSETQ. The CDR3 sequence: CASSAETGDGEKLFF. In DNA form, the CDR3 reads TGCGCCAGCAGCGCAGAGACAGGGGACGGGGAAAAACTGTTTTTT.

The rearrangement joins TRBV27 to TRBJ1-5, with a possible D match to TRBD1 (6 bases). From germline, CDR1 is MNHEY and CDR2 SMNVEV (reference sequence). The ends were cut back, 7 bases at V and 4 bases at J, with 14 bases in the middle. The CDR3 is 14 residues long. The CDR3 sequence: CASKQGIGNQPQHF. In nucleotides, the CDR3 is TGTGCCAGCAAACAGGGCATTGGTAATCAGCCCCAGCATTTT.